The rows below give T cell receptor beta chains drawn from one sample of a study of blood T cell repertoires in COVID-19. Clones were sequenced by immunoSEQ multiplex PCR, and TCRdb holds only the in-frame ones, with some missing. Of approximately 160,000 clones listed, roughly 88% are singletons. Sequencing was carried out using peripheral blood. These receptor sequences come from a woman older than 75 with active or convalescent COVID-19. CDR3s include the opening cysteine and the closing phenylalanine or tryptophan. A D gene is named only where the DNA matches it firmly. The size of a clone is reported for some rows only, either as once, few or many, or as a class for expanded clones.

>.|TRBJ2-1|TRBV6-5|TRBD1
CASRPGQGGNEQFF
TGTGCCAGCAGGCCGGGACAGGGGGGGAATGAGCAGTTCTTC
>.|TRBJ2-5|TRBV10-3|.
CAIWGGTGTQYF
TGTGCCATCTGGGGAGGGACAGGGACCCAGTACTTC
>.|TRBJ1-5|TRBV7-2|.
CASSSPAGYSNQPQHF
TGTGCCAGCAGCTCCCCGGCGGGGTATAGCAATCAGCCCCAGCATTTT
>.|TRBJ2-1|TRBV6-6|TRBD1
CASSPGTANNEQFF
TGTGCCAGCAGTCCAGGGACAGCAAACAATGAGCAGTTCTTC
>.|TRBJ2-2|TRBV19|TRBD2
CASSLLAGNTGELFF
TGTGCCAGTAGTCTTTTAGCGGGGAACACCGGGGAGCTGTTTTTT
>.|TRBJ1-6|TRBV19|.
CASSIVAGGNSPLHF
TGTGCCAGTAGTATAGTGGCTGGAGGTAATTCACCCCTCCACTTT
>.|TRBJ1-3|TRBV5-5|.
CASSLTWGAGNTIYF
TGTGCCAGCAGCTTGACCTGGGGGGCTGGAAACACCATATATTTT
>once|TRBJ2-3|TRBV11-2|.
CASSLQGYTDTQYF
TGTGCCAGCAGCTTACAGGGTTACACAGATACGCAGTATTTT
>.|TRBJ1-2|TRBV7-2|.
CASSLASTGYYGYTF
TGTGCCAGCAGCTTAGCATCTACAGGGTACTATGGCTACACCTTC
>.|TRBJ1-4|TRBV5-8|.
CASTSGSATNEKLFF
TGTGCCAGCACCTCTGGGAGCGCAACTAATGAAAAACTGTTTTTT
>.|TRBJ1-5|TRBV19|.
CASSMLARAGNQPQHF
TGTGCCAGTAGTATGCTTGCCAGGGCGGGCAATCAGCCCCAGCATTTT
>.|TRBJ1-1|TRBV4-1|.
CASSQVAGEMNTEAFF
TGCGCCAGCAGCCAAGTGGCAGGGGAAATGAACACTGAAGCTTTCTTT
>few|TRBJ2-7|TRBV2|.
CASSTQQGSVGQYF
TGTGCCAGCAGTACGCAACAGGGATCTGTGGGGCAGTACTTC
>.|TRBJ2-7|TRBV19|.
CASSIDVSRNEQYF
TGTGCCAGTAGTATAGACGTTTCGCGAAACGAGCAGTACTTC
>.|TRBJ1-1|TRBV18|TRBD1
CASSPRDSTKNTEAFF
TGTGCCAGCTCACCAAGGGACAGTACAAAGAACACTGAAGCTTTCTTT
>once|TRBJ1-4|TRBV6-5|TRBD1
CASRPTDRVNEKLFF
TGTGCCAGCAGGCCCACGGACAGGGTTAATGAAAAACTGTTTTTT
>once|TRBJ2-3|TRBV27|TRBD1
CASSSDRVTDTQYF
TGTGCCAGCAGTTCCGACAGGGTCACAGATACGCAGTATTTT
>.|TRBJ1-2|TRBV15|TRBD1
CATSTWDRNYGYTF
TGTGCCACCAGCACCTGGGACAGGAATTATGGCTACACCTTC
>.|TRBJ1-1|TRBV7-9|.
CASSLGGPGANTEAFF
TGTGCCAGCAGCTTAGGAGGCCCAGGGGCCAACACTGAAGCTTTCTTT
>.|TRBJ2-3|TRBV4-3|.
CASSQGSLTPTDTQYF
TGCGCCAGCAGCCAAGGGAGCCTCACTCCCACAGATACGCAGTATTTT
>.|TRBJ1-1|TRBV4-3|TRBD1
CASSQTGGYTEAFF
TGCGCCAGCAGCCAGACAGGGGGGTACACTGAAGCTTTCTTT
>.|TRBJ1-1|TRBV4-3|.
CASSQSVMNTEAFF
TGCGCCAGCAGCCAATCAGTCATGAACACTGAAGCTTTCTTT
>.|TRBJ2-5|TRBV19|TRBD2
CASSRRLAGGGETQYF
TGTGCCAGTAGTAGGAGACTAGCGGGGGGTGGAGAGACCCAGTACTTC
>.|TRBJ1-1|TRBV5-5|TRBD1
CASSFGTGGNTEAFF
TGTGCCAGCAGCTTTGGGACAGGGGGGAACACTGAAGCTTTCTTT
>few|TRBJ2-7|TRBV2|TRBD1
CASSLQGGRDEQYF
TGTGCCAGCAGTCTACAGGGGGGAAGGGACGAGCAGTACTTC
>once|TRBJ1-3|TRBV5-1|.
CASSLSGSGNTIYF
TGCGCCAGCAGCTTGTCAGGGTCTGGAAACACCATATATTTT
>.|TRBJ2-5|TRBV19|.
CASIHSGETQYF
TGTGCCAGTATCCACTCCGGAGAGACCCAGTACTTC
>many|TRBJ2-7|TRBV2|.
CASRFESYEQYF
TGTGCCAGCAGATTCGAGAGCTACGAGCAGTACTTC
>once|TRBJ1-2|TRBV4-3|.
CASSQAVGGKSGYTF
TGCGCCAGCAGCCAAGCAGTAGGAGGAAAAAGCGGCTACACCTTC
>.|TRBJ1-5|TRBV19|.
CASTRSGNQPQHF
TGTGCCAGTACAAGGTCAGGTAATCAGCCCCAGCATTTT
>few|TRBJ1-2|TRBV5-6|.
CASSPDRGGGYTF
TGTGCCAGCAGCCCGGATCGGGGAGGGGGCTACACCTTC
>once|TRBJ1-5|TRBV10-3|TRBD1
CAISQGPAGGGQPQHF
TGTGCCATCAGCCAGGGCCCCGCAGGGGGCGGACAGCCCCAGCATTTT
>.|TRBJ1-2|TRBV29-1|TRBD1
CSVDRGYGYTF
TGCAGCGTAGACAGGGGTTATGGCTACACCTTC
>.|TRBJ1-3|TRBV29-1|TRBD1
CSAWRQGGNTIYF
TGCAGCGCGTGGAGACAGGGGGGAAACACCATATATTTT